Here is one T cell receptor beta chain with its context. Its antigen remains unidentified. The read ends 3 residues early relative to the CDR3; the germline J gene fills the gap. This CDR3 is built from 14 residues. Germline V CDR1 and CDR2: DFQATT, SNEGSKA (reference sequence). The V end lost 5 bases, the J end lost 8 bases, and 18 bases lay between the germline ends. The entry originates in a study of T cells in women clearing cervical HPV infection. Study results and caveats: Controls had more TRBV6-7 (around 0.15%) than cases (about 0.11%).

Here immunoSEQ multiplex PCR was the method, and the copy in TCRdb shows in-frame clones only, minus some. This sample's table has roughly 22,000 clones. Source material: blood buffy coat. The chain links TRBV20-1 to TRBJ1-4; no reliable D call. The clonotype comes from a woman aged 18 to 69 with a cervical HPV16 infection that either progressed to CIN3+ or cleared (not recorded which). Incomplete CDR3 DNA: TGCAGTGCTCCCCAAGAAGGGTGGGCCGAAAAA. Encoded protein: CSAPQEGWAEK. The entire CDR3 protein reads CSAPQEGWAEKLFF.